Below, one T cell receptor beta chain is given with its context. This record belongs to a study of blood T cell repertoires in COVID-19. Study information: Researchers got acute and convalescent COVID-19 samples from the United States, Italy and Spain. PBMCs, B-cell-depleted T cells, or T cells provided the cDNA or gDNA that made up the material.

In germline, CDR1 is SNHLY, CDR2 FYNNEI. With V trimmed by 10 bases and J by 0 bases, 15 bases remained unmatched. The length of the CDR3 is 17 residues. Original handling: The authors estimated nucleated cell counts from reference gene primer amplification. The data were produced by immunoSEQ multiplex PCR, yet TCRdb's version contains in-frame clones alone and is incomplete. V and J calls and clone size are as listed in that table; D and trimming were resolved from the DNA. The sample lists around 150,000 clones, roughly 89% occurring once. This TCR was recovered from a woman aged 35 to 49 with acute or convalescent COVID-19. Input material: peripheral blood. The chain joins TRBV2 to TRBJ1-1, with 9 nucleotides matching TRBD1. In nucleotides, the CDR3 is TGTGCCATGCTCCCGGGACAGGGTGTATCCATGAACACTGAAGCTTTCTTT. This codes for CAMLPGQGVSMNTEAFF.